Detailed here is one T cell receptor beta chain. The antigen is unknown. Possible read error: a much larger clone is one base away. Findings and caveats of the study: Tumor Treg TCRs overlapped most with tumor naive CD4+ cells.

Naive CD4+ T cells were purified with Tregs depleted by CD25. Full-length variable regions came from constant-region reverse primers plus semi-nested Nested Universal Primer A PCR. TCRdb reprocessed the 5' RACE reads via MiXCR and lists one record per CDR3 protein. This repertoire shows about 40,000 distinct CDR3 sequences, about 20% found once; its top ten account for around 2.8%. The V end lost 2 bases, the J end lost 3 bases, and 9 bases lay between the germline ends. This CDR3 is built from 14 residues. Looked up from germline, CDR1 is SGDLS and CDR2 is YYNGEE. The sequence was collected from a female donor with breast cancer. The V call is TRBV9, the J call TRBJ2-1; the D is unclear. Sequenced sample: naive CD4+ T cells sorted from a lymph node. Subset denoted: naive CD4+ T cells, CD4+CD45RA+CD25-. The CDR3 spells CASSVSRNYNEQFF. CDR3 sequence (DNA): TGTGCCAGCAGCGTTAGCAGGAACTACAATGAGCAGTTCTTC. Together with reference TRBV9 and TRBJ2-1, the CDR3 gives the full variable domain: DSGVTQTPKHLITATGQRVTLRCSPRSGDLSVYWYQQSLDQGLQFLIQYYNGEERAKGNILERFSAQQFPDLHSELNLSSLELGDSALYFCASSVSRNYNEQFFGPGTRLTVL.